This T cell receptor (beta chain) derives from a study of blood T cell repertoires in COVID-19. Those who participated ranged in age from roughly 18 to 90 years and resided in approximately 23 US areas. Two consecutive negative NP/OP PCR tests, clearance, or resolved symptoms defined Cohort 3 recovery. This clone has just one count. Germline V CDR1 and CDR2: SGHNT, YYREEE (reference sequence). The V and J ends lost 0 bases and 1 base respectively, with 7 bases between them. CDR3 size: 14 residues. Method: immunoSEQ multiplex PCR; TCRdb's copy keeps in-frame clones and lacks some. The profile shows roughly 230,000 clones, 70% to 85% of them singletons.

The source is a woman in her sixties who had recovered from COVID-19. Source material: PBMCs or T cells enriched from blood (not recorded which). The V gene is TRBV5-4, the J gene TRBJ2-5; D not certain. The CDR3 reads CASSLEGGQETQYF. The CDR3 nucleotides read TGTGCCAGCAGCTTGGAAGGCGGCCAAGAGACCCAGTACTTC.